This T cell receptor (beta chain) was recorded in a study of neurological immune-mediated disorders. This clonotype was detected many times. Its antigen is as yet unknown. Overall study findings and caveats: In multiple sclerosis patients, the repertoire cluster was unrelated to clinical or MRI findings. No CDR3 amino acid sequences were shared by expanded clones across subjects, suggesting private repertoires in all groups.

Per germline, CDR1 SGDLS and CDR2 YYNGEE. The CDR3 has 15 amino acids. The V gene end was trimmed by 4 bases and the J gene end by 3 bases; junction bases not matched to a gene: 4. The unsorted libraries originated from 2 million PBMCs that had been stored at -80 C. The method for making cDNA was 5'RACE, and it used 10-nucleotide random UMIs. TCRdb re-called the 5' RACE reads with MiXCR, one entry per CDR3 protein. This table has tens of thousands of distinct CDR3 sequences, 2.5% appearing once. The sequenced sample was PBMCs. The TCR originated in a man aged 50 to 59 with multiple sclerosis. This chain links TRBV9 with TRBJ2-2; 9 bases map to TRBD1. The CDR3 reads CASSPRQGDTGELFF. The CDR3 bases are TGTGCCAGCAGCCCAAGACAGGGGGACACCGGGGAGCTGTTTTTT.